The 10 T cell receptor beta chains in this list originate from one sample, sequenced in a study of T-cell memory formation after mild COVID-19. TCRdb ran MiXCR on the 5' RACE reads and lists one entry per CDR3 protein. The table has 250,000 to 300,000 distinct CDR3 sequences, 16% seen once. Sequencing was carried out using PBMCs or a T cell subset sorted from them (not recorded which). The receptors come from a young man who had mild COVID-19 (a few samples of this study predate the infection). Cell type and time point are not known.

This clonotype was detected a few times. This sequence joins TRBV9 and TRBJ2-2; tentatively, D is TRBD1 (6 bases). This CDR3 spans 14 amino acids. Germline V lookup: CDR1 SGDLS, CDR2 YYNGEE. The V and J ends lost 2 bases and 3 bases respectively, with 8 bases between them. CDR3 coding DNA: TGTGCCAGCAGCGTCACAGGGTACACCGGGGAGCTGTTTTTT. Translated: CASSVTGYTGELFF.

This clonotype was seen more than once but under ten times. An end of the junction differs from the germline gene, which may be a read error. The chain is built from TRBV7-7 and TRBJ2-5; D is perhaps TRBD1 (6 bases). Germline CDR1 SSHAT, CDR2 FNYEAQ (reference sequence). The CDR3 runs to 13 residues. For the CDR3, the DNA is TGTGCTAGCAGCTTGAACAGGGATGAGACCCAGTACTTC. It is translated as CASSLNRDETQYF.

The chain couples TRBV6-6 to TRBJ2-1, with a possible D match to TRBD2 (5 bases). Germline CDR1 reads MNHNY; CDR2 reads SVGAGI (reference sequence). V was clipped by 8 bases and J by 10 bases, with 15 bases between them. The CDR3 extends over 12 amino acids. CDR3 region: CASYSKAVEQFF. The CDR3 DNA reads TGTGCCAGCTACTCTAAAGCGGTGGAGCAGTTCTTC.

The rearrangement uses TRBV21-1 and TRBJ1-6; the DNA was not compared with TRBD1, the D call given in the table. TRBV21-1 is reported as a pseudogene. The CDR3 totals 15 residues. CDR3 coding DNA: TGTGCCAGCAGCAGTCGAGACAGGCCACATTCACCCCTCCACTTT. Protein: CASSSRDRPHSPLHF.

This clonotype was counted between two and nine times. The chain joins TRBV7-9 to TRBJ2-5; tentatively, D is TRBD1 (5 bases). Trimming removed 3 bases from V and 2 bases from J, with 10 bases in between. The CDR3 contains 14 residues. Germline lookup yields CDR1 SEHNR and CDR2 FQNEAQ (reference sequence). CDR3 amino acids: CASSFLQEQETQYF. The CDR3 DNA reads TGTGCCAGCAGCTTTTTACAGGAGCAAGAGACCCAGTACTTC. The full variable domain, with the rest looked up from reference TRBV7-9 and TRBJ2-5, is DTGVSQNPRHKITKRGQNVTFRCDPISEHNRLYWYRQTLGQGPEFLTYFQNEAQLEKSRLLSDRFSAERPKGSFSTLEIQRTEQGDSAMYLCASSFLQEQETQYFGPGTRLLVL.

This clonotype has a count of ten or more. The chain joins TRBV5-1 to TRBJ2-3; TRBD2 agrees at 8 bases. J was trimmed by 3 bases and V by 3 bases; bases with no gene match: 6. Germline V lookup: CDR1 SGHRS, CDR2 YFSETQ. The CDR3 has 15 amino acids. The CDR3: CASSSGLGFTDTQYF. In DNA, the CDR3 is TGCGCCAGCAGCTCGGGACTAGGATTTACAGATACGCAGTATTTT.

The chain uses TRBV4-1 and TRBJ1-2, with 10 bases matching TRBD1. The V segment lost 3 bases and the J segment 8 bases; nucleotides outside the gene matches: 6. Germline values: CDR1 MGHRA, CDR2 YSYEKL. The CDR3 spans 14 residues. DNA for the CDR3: TGCGCCAGCAGCCAGACAGGGGGCCGCCGGGGCTACACCTTC. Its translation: CASSQTGGRRGYTF.

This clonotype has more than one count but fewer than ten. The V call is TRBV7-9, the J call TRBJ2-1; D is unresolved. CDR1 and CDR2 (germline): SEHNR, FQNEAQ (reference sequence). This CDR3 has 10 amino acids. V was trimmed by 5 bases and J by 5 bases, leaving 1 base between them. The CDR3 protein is CASSDNEQFF. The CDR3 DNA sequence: TGTGCCAGCAGCGACAATGAGCAGTTCTTC.

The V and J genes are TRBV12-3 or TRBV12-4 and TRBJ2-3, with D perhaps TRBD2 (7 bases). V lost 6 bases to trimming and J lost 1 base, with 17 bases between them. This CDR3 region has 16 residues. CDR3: CASSPRAGAGTDTQYF. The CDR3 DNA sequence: TGTGCCAGCAGCCCACGGGCGGGGGCCGGCACAGATACGCAGTATTTT.

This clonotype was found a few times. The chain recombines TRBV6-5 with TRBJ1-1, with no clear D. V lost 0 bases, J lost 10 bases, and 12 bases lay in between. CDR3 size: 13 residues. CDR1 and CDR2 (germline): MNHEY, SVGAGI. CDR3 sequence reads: CASSYSIGSRAFF. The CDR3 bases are TGTGCCAGCAGTTACTCGATAGGGTCGAGAGCTTTCTTT.